Below, one T cell receptor beta chain is given with its context. The antigen is unknown. The CDR3 covers 15 residues. With V trimmed by 3 bases and J by 3 bases, 6 bases remained unmatched. The germline V gene has CDR1 SGHVS and CDR2 FNYEAQ. This sample was included in a study of cytomegalovirus exposure and HLA in healthy donors. Broader study findings: Among TCR sequences, most were rare, though some public TCRs appeared in many donors. Altogether, 164 TCR beta chains were recorded as cytomegalovirus-associated.

Generated by immunoSEQ multiplex PCR, the TCRdb table keeps only in-frame clones and is missing some. The table shows under 300,000 clones, with around 86% occurring only once. The sequenced material came from PBMCs. The chain couples TRBV7-6 to TRBJ2-7; 9 bases match TRBD1. The receptor was derived from a woman aged 18-29 years in good health and CMV-seronegative. CDR3 nucleotides: TGTGCCAGCAGCTTTGGGACAGGGAGTCGCTACGAGCAGTACTTC. It yields the protein CASSFGTGSRYEQYF.